This T cell receptor beta chain was sequenced for a study of T-cell memory formation after mild COVID-19. Looking at the study overall: Among the donors, TCR clusters were largely specific to each donor. Broader study findings: Clones contracting day 15 to 85 were balanced CD4/CD8; later expanders leaned CD4+.

5'RACE with constant-segment primers built TCRalpha and TCRbeta cDNA libraries with UMIs. TCRdb processed the 5' RACE reads anew with MiXCR; each CDR3 protein has one entry. The table has tens of thousands of distinct CDR3 sequences, over 5% seen once. CDR1 is SGHTA, CDR2 FQGNSA, per germline. The CDR3 consists of 14 residues. The V and J ends lost 5 bases and 5 bases respectively, with 15 bases between them. This clonotype was recorded only once. As yet, its antigen is unknown. A much larger clone differs from this one at a single base, so this may be a read error. The sample consisted of PBMCs or a T cell subset sorted from them (not recorded which). The chain joins TRBV7-2 to TRBJ2-5, with D tentatively TRBD1 (5 bases). The source of this sequence is an adult who had mild COVID-19 (a few samples of this study predate the infection). Cell type and time point are not known. As DNA, the CDR3 is TGTGCCAGCAGCCGAACAGGCCCGTGGGAGACCCAGTACTTC. Amino acids: CASSRTGPWETQYF.